This section outlines one T cell receptor beta chain sequence together with its context. Its antigen is unknown. This sample is drawn from a study of monozygotic twins with cystic fibrosis. CDR1 and CDR2 from the germline V gene are SGHAT and FQNNGV. The CDR3 contains 16 residues. The V end was cut by 5 bases, the J end by 5 bases, with 19 bases between. Whole-study results and caveats: Monozygotic CF twins shared more identical nucleotide clonotypes than unrelated patients. Shared CDR3 numbers were not associated with age, concordance or severity.

The assay was immunoSEQ multiplex PCR, and TCRdb's table has in-frame clones only and misses some. The repertoire holds roughly 23,000 clones, with 80% to 90% as singletons. The V call is TRBV11-2, the J call TRBJ1-5; D perhaps matches TRBD1 (5 bases). This receptor was obtained from a woman between 25 and 40 years old with cystic fibrosis. The sequenced material came from blood. The CDR3 here is CASSPGRIWGDQPQHF. The CDR3 DNA follows: TGTGCCAGCAGCCCAGGTCGGATCTGGGGCGATCAGCCCCAGCATTTT.